This T cell receptor (beta chain) appears in the sequencing data of a study of T-cell memory formation after mild COVID-19. Points from the study as a whole: The study found balanced CD4/CD8 in clones contracting day 15 to 85 and a CD4+ lean in later expanders. CD4+ contracting clones were mainly CM and EM; CD8+ ones, EMRA. Within pre-infection memory, some responding clones were found, suggesting cross-reactive memory joined.

On this clonotype itself: Antigen unknown.

V lost 4 bases, J lost 5 bases, and 17 bases lay in between. The CDR3 loop spans 14 amino acids. CDR1 is SQVTM and CDR2 is ANQGSEA in the germline V gene. TCRdb analysed the 5' RACE reads with MiXCR anew, one entry per CDR3 protein. The sample consists of some 450,000 distinct CDR3 sequences, more than 15% of them appearing once. The chain links TRBV29-1 to TRBJ1-2; no reliable D call. This receptor was taken from a young man who had mild COVID-19 (a few samples of this study predate the infection). Cell type and time point are not known. Material: PBMCs or a T cell subset sorted from them (not recorded which). CDR3 nucleotide sequence: TGCAGCGTTGCACGAGCAGGATACGGTTATGGCTACACCTTC. Protein: CSVARAGYGYGYTF. Full variable domain (missing parts from reference TRBV29-1 and TRBJ1-2): SAVISQKPSRDICQRGTSLTIQCQVDSQVTMMFWYRQQPGQSLTLIATANQGSEATYESGFVIDKFPISRPNLTFSTLTVSNMSPEDSSIYLCSVARAGYGYGYTFGSGTRLTVV.